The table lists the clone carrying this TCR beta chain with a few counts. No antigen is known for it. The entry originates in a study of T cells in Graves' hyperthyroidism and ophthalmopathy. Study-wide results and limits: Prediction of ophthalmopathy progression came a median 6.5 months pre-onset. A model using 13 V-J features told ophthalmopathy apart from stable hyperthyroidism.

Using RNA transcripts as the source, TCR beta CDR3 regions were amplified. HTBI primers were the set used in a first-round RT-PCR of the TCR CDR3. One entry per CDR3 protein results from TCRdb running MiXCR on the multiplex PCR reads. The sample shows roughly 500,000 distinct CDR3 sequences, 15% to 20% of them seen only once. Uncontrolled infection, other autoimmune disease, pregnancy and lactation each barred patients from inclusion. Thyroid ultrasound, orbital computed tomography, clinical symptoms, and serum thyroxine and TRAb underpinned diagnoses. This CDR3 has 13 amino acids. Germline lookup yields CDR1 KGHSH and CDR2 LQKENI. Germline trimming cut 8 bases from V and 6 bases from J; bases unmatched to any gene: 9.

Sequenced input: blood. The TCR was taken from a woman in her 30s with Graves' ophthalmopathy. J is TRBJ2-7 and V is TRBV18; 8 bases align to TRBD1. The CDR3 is CASRTQGAAEQYF. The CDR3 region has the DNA TGTGCCAGCCGTACGCAGGGGGCGGCCGAGCAGTACTTC.